This T cell receptor (beta chain) was recovered during a study of blood T cell repertoires in COVID-19. Looking at the study overall: Samples taken during acute and convalescent COVID-19 were collected in the United States, Italy and Spain. Sources were T cells, B-cell-depleted T cells, or PBMCs; the material itself was cDNA or gDNA.

Per the study methods: Cell counts per sample came from amplifying reference gene primers. The data were produced by immunoSEQ multiplex PCR, yet TCRdb's version contains in-frame clones alone and is incomplete. The V and J calls and clone size were taken over from that table, and D and trimming were inferred from the DNA. The sample holds 140,000 to 150,000 clones, around 84% seen once. There are 15 residues in the CDR3. Trimming took 5 bases from V and 4 from J, leaving 17 bases between them. Germline V gene sequence: CDR1 SGHAT, CDR2 FQNNGV. The TCR comes from a man aged 55-75 years with active or convalescent COVID-19. The rearrangement links TRBV11-2 to TRBJ2-5; possibly TRBD1 for D (6 bases). The sequenced sample consisted of peripheral blood. The CDR3 loop is CASSPLARTAETQYF. In DNA form, the CDR3 reads TGTGCCAGCAGCCCCCTCGCTCGGACAGCAGAGACCCAGTACTTC. Using reference TRBV11-2 and TRBJ2-5 for the parts outside the CDR3, the full variable domain is EAGVAQSPRYKIIEKRQSVAFWCNPISGHATLYWYQQILGQGPKLLIQFQNNGVVDDSQLPKDRFSAERLKGVDSTLKIQPAKLEDSAVYLCASSPLARTAETQYFGPGTRLLVL.